The 24 T cell receptor beta chains below come from one sample, sequenced in a study of blood T cell repertoires in COVID-19. Clones were read by immunoSEQ multiplex PCR, and TCRdb kept only the in-frame ones, dropping some. The repertoire holds 13,000 or so clones, with 75% to 90% as singletons. Sequencing used peripheral blood. The receptor source for this set is a man older than 75 with acute or convalescent COVID-19.

J is TRBJ1-2 and V is TRBV18; D is unresolved. Trimming took 5 bases from V and 0 from J, leaving 13 bases between them. The CDR3 is 15 residues long. Germline CDR1 and CDR2: KGHSH and LQKENI. The CDR3 region is CASSGEGATNYGYTF. The CDR3 DNA reads as TGTGCCAGCTCAGGAGAGGGAGCAACTAACTATGGCTACACCTTC.

The chain links TRBV4-1 to TRBJ1-1, with 10 bases lining up with TRBD1. The germline CDR1 and CDR2 sequences are MGHRA and YSYEKL. The V segment lost 0 bases and the J segment 9 bases; nucleotides outside the gene matches: 4. The CDR3 has 14 residues. Written as DNA, the CDR3 is TGCGCCAGCAGCCAAGATAGGACAGGGGGGAAAGCTTTCTTT. Translated, it gives CASSQDRTGGKAFF.

J is TRBJ1-1 and V is TRBV3-1 (or the pseudogene TRBV3-2); a weak D match, TRBD1 (5 bases). Germline CDR1 and CDR2: LGHDT and YNNKEL (reference sequence). V shed 4 bases and J shed 1 base, with 25 bases lying between them. The CDR3 is 19 amino acids. Written as DNA, the CDR3 is TGTGCCAGCAGCCGCCTGCGCCAGGGTTGGCAATCGTGGAACACTGAAGCTTTCTTT. Translating gives CASSRLRQGWQSWNTEAFF.

The chain has TRBV7-3 and TRBJ1-6, with D uncertain. V lost 1 base and J 10 bases, leaving 14 bases between the germline ends. In germline, CDR1 is SGHTA, CDR2 FQGTGA. CDR3 length equals 15 residues. CDR3 DNA sequence: TGTGCCAGCAGCTTAATGAGAGGCAGTCAATCACCCCTCCACTTT. Amino acids: CASSLMRGSQSPLHF. Supplemented by reference TRBV7-3 and TRBJ1-6, the full variable domain reads GAGVSQTPSNKVTEKGKYVELRCDPISGHTALYWYRQSLGQGPEFLIYFQGTGAADDSGLPNDRFFAVRPEGSVSTLKIQRTERGDSAVYLCASSLMRGSQSPLHFGNGTRLTVT.

The chain is built from TRBV4-2 and TRBJ2-3; D possibly corresponds to TRBD2 (6 bases). The ends were cut back, 0 bases at V and 0 bases at J, with 10 bases in the middle. Germline lookup yields CDR1 LGHNA and CDR2 YNFKEQ. The CDR3 extends over 16 amino acids. The CDR3 DNA reads as TGTGCCAGCAGCCAAGATAAGGGACTTAGCACAGATACGCAGTATTTT. Amino acids: CASSQDKGLSTDTQYF.

Judged by abundance, this clone is medium-sized. The chain links TRBV18 to TRBJ1-4; 10 bases line up with TRBD1. V was clipped by 5 bases and J by 5 bases; unmatched bases: 8. The CDR3 sequence is 16 residues long. CDR1 is KGHSH and CDR2 is LQKENI in the germline V gene. The CDR3 loop is CASSRSTGGLNEKLFF. As DNA, the CDR3 is TGTGCCAGCTCAAGATCGACAGGGGGCCTGAATGAAAAACTGTTTTTT. The full variable domain, its missing parts supplied by reference TRBV18 and TRBJ1-4, is NAGVMQNPRHLVRRRGQEARLRCSPMKGHSHVYWYRQLPEEGLKFMVYLQKENIIDESGMPKERFSAEFPKEGPSILRIQQVVRGDSAAYFCASSRSTGGLNEKLFFGSGTQLSVL.

This sequence joins TRBV6-4 and TRBJ2-2; tentatively, D is TRBD2 (5 bases). V was cut by 4 bases and J by 0 bases, with 12 bases left in between. This CDR3 comprises 16 residues. CDR1 and CDR2 (germline): MRHNA, SNTAGT. This chain's CDR3 is CASSALSGANTGELFF. The CDR3 DNA follows: TGTGCCAGCAGTGCACTTTCCGGGGCGAACACCGGGGAGCTGTTTTTT.

The sample holds one count of this clone. This chain connects TRBV6-5 to TRBJ2-1, with 11 bases that match TRBD2. V dropped 6 bases and J dropped 7; count of bases not matched to a gene: 5. This CDR3 is 14 amino acids long. Per the germline V gene, CDR1 is MNHEY and CDR2 is SVGAGI. The CDR3 DNA sequence: TGTGCCAGCAGCTTAGCGGGGGGGCAGAATGAGCAGTTCTTC. Its protein is CASSLAGGQNEQFF.

The V gene is TRBV19, the J gene TRBJ2-7, with TRBD2 as a possible D gene (5 bases). The CDR3 is made up of 12 amino acids. Germline-derived CDR1 and CDR2 are LNHDA and SQIVND (reference sequence). Trimming took 1 base from V and 6 from J, leaving 7 bases between them. The CDR3 nucleotides are TGTGCCAGTAGTATAGGAACTAGCGAGCAGTACTTC. Translated, it gives CASSIGTSEQYF.

This clone came up once. The chain has TRBV7-6 and TRBJ1-2; D is possibly TRBD1 (5 bases). Trimming removed 1 base from V and 11 bases from J, with 20 bases in between. The CDR3 totals 15 residues. Germline V gene lookup returns CDR1 SGHVS and CDR2 FNYEAQ. Written as DNA, the CDR3 is TGTGCCAGCAGCTTAGTCTCCAGCGGGACTGCGTTTTACACCTTC. Amino acids: CASSLVSSGTAFYTF. The complete variable domain, with remaining parts taken from reference TRBV7-6 and TRBJ1-2, reads GAGVSQSPRYKVTKRGQDVALRCDPISGHVSLYWYRQALGQGPEFLTYFNYEAQQDKSGLPNDRFSAERPEGSISTLTIQRTEQRDSAMYRCASSLVSSGTAFYTFGSGTRLTVV.

This clone has just a few counts. The chain carries TRBV5-6 and TRBJ2-3; weak D call: TRBD2 (6 bases). The CDR3 is 13 amino acids. Germline values: CDR1 SGHDT, CDR2 YYEEEE. The ends were cut back, 8 bases at V and 0 bases at J, with 10 bases in the middle. The CDR3 region has the DNA TGTGCCAGTTCCGGGGGTAGCACAGATACGCAGTATTTT. This gives the protein CASSGGSTDTQYF.

The chain recombines TRBV6-4 with TRBJ2-1, with 7 positions matching TRBD1. This CDR3 spans 15 amino acids. Per germline, CDR1 MRHNA and CDR2 SNTAGT. The junction had 3 bases not matched to a gene; V was cut back by 0 bases and J by 4 bases. The CDR3 sequence: CASSDSAQGYNEQFF. CDR3 DNA: TGTGCCAGCAGTGACTCGGCACAGGGGTACAATGAGCAGTTCTTC.

This chain joins TRBV19 and TRBJ2-7; the match to TRBD1 covers 7 bases. V gave up 7 bases and J gave up 5 bases; unmatched junction bases: 14. Looked up from germline, CDR1 is LNHDA and CDR2 is SQIVND (reference sequence). The CDR3 totals 15 residues. The CDR3: CASTSSTGFAHEQYF. DNA of the CDR3: TGTGCCAGTACATCCTCGACAGGGTTCGCCCACGAGCAGTACTTC.

The rearrangement joins TRBV2 to TRBJ2-2; tentative D call: TRBD1 (6 bases). Germline V gene data show CDR1 as SNHLY and CDR2 as FYNNEI. The CDR3 length is 13 residues. V was pared by 9 bases and J by 4 bases, with 12 bases between. Here the CDR3 DNA reads TGTGCCAGAGGCCCGGACAGCACCGGGGAGCTGTTTTTT. Amino acid sequence: CARGPDSTGELFF.

The V gene is TRBV5-1, the J gene TRBJ2-7; TRBD1 matches 9 bases. CDR1 SGHRS and CDR2 YFSETQ come from the germline V gene. The CDR3 spans 17 residues. V lost 4 bases and J lost 3; bases outside the gene matches: 14. The CDR3 nucleotides read TGCGCCAGCAGCCTGATTGGGACAGGGTCCACGAACTACGAGCAGTACTTC. Translated: CASSLIGTGSTNYEQYF.

This clone appeared a few times. The V call is TRBV2, the J call TRBJ2-4, with D possibly matching TRBD1 (5 bases). Trimming removed 5 bases from V and 0 bases from J, with 14 bases in between. CDR3 length equals 16 residues. Germline V gene lookup returns CDR1 SNHLY and CDR2 FYNNEI. The CDR3 DNA reads TGTGCCAGCAGTTACCAGGGCATCTCAGCCAAAAACATTCAGTACTTC. As protein: CASSYQGISAKNIQYF.

J is TRBJ1-5 and V is TRBV27; 8 bases align to TRBD1. Trimming cost V 5 bases and J 5 bases; bases outside gene matches: 5. The germline gives CDR1 MNHEY, CDR2 SMNVEV (reference sequence). The CDR3 has 14 amino acids. The DNA for the CDR3 is TGTGCCAGCAGTCGGACAGGGCCAGATCAGCCCCAGCATTTT. Translated, it gives CASSRTGPDQPQHF.

CDR3 DNA sequence: TGCGCCAGCAGCCTGACTAGCGGGAGCTCAGATACGCAGTATTTT. This translates into CASSLTSGSSDTQYF. The chain is built from TRBV5-1 and TRBJ2-3; TRBD2 matches 12 bases. The germline V gene encodes CDR1 SGHRS and CDR2 YFSETQ. The J segment lost 4 bases and the V segment lost 4 bases, leaving 4 bases of the junction unmatched. The CDR3 covers 15 residues.

The rearrangement joins TRBV4-1 to TRBJ1-2, with 8 bases that match TRBD1. This CDR3 region has 14 residues. Germline CDR1 reads MGHRA; CDR2 reads YSYEKL. The ends lost 4 bases at V and 5 bases at J; junction bases unmatched: 6. The CDR3 DNA reads as TGCGCCAGCAGCCCACCGGACAGGGTTTATGGCTACACCTTC. Translating gives CASSPPDRVYGYTF.

The rearrangement uses TRBV7-3 and TRBJ2-2; TRBD2 aligns across 11 bases. Germline values: CDR1 SGHTA, CDR2 FQGTGA. The CDR3 extends over 18 amino acids. V was clipped by 5 bases and J by 4 bases; unmatched bases: 12. Written as DNA, the CDR3 is TGTGCCAGCAGCCCAACTAGCGGGGGAAGGTCGGGCACCGGGGAGCTGTTTTTT. Its protein is CASSPTSGGRSGTGELFF.

The chain joins TRBV30 to TRBJ1-2; TRBD1 agrees at 9 bases. V shed 3 bases and J 10 bases; nucleotides not matched to a gene: 6. CDR1 is GTSNPN and CDR2 is SVGIG in the germline V gene (reference sequence). This CDR3 spans 12 amino acids. The CDR3 spells CAWRPGQGFYTF. The DNA for the CDR3 is TGTGCCTGGAGGCCGGGACAGGGCTTCTACACCTTC. Full variable domain (remainder filled in from reference TRBV30 and TRBJ1-2): SQTIHQWPATLVQPVGSPLSLECTVEGTSNPNLYWYRQAAGRGLQLLFYSVGIGQISSEVPQNLSASRPQDRQFILSSKKLLLSDSGFYLCAWRPGQGFYTFGSGTRLTVV.

The CDR3 loop reads CASRSGGETQYF. CDR3 in DNA: TGTGCCAGCAGATCAGGGGGAGAGACCCAGTACTTC. The J gene is TRBJ2-5, the V gene TRBV6-6, with 7 bases identical to TRBD1. J lost 4 bases, V lost 6 bases, and 2 bases had no gene match. Germline V gene data show CDR1 as MNHNY and CDR2 as SVGAGI (reference sequence). This CDR3 contains 12 residues.

This clone was recorded once. The chain combines TRBV20-1 with TRBJ1-4; D might be TRBD1 (5 bases). CDR1 is DFQATT, CDR2 SNEGSKA, per germline (reference sequence). The CDR3 runs 14 residues. Trimming cost V 3 bases and J 6 bases, with 14 bases left between them. DNA of the CDR3: TGCAGTGCTAGTTCAGGACACTTGGATGAAAAACTGTTTTTT. It encodes CSASSGHLDEKLFF.

V is TRBV6-5 and J is TRBJ2-1; 10 nucleotides agree with TRBD2. This CDR3 is built from 15 residues. Germline V lookup: CDR1 MNHEY, CDR2 SVGAGI. Germline trimming cut 2 bases from V and 5 bases from J; bases unmatched to any gene: 3. Here the CDR3 reads CASSYGSGGNNEQFF. The CDR3 nucleotides read TGTGCCAGCAGTTACGGTAGCGGGGGGAACAATGAGCAGTTCTTC.